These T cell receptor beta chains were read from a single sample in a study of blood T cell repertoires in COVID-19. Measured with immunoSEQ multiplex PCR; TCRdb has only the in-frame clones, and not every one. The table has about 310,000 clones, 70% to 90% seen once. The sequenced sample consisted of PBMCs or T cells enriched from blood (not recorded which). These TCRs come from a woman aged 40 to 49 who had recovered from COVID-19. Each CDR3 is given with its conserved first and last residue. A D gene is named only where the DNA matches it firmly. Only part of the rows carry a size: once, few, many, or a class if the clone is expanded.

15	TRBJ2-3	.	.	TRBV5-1	CASSLVRTDGDTQYF	TGCGCCAGCAGCTTAGTTAGGACAGATGGAGATACGCAGTATTTT
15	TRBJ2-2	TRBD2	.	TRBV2	CASKRREEYTGELFF	TGTGCCAGCAAACGGCGGGAGGAGTACACCGGGGAGCTGTTTTTT
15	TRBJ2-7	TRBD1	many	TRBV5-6	CASSYGQGAVYEQYF	TGTGCCAGCAGCTATGGACAGGGGGCTGTGTACGAGCAGTACTTC
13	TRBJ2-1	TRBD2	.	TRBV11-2	CASTSGLGNEQFF	TGTGCCAGCACCTCGGGACTAGGCAATGAGCAGTTCTTC
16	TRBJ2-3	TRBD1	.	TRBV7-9	CASSLGDRGRSDTQYF	TGTGCCAGCAGCTTAGGGGACAGGGGGCGTTCAGATACGCAGTATTTT
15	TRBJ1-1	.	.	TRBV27	CASSLSGGGNTEAFF	TGTGCCAGCAGTTTATCGGGGGGAGGTAACACTGAAGCTTTCTTT
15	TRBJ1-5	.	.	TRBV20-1	CSASESMRSNQPQHF	TGCAGTGCTAGTGAGAGTATGAGGAGCAATCAGCCCCAGCATTTT
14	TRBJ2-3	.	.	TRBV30	CAWSTQGGTDTQYF	TGTGCCTGGAGTACACAGGGCGGCACAGATACGCAGTATTTT
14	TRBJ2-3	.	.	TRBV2	CASMRLGGTDTQYF	TGTGCCAGCATGAGGCTAGGAGGCACAGATACGCAGTATTTT
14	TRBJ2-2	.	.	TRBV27	CASSDREATGELFF	TGTGCCAGCAGCGACAGGGAGGCCACCGGGGAGCTGTTTTTT
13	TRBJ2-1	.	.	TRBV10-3	CAISGASYNEQFF	TGTGCCATCAGCGGTGCTTCCTACAATGAGCAGTTCTTC
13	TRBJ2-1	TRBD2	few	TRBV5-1	CASSERGGIEQFF	TGCGCCAGCAGCGAGCGGGGGGGCATTGAGCAGTTCTTC
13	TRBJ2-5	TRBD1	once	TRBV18	CASSTGTGETQYF	TGTGCCAGTTCGACCGGGACAGGGGAGACCCAGTACTTC
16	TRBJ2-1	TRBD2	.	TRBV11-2	CASSPWTSGGRDEQFF	TGTGCCAGCAGCCCCTGGACTAGCGGGGGGCGGGATGAGCAGTTCTTC
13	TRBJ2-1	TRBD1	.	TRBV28	CASIPGQGDEQFF	TGTGCCAGCATACCGGGACAGGGGGATGAGCAGTTCTTC
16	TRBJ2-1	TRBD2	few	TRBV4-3	CASSQDWRGDYNEQFF	TGCGCCAGCAGCCAAGACTGGCGGGGGGATTACAATGAGCAGTTCTTC
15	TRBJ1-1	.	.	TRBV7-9	CASSLIGGRNTEAFF	TGTGCCAGCAGCTTAATCGGGGGGCGGAACACTGAAGCTTTCTTT
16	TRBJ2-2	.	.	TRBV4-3	CASSQDLRGNTGELFF	TGCGCCAGCAGCCAAGACCTGAGAGGGAACACCGGGGAGCTGTTTTTT
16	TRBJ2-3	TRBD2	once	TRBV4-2	CASSQDPVAGADTQYF	TGTGCCAGCAGCCAAGACCCCGTAGCGGGAGCAGATACGCAGTATTTT
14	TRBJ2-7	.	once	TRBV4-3	CASRPTLSSYEQYF	TGCGCCAGCAGGCCGACTTTAAGCTCCTACGAGCAGTACTTC
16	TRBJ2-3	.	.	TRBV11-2	CASSSVPGQGTDTQYF	TGTGCCAGCAGCTCCGTTCCAGGCCAGGGGACAGATACGCAGTATTTT
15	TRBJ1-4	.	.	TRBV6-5	CASSYAGGYHEKLFF	TGTGCCAGCAGTTACGCAGGAGGCTATCATGAAAAACTGTTTTTT